Presented here are 32 T cell receptor beta chains from one specimen sequenced in a study of shared clonotypes between healthy human individuals. This table comes from immunoSEQ multiplex PCR, and its TCRdb copy is limited to in-frame clones, with some not included. This sample has roughly 2.2 million clones; about 92% occur once, and the top ten carry under 0.45%. The specimen was naive CD4+ T cells from PBMCs. Subset indicated: CD45RA+ positively selected. These receptors were taken from a man younger than 30 in good health. Some clones in this sample may be carry-over from other donors' samples.

The chain employs TRBV4-3 and TRBJ2-1; 11 bases agree with TRBD2. Per the germline V gene, CDR1 is LGHNA and CDR2 is YSLEER. The CDR3 extends over 14 amino acids. The J segment lost 9 bases and the V segment lost 6 bases, leaving 7 bases of the junction unmatched. The CDR3 coding sequence is TGCGCCAGCAGACTAGCGGGAGACTCGGGTGAGCAGTTCTTC. Residues: CASRLAGDSGEQFF.

V usage is TRBV28 and J usage is TRBJ2-4; D is ambiguous. Germline CDR1 and CDR2: MDHEN and SYDVKM. Trimming shortened V by 6 bases and J by 0 bases, and 12 bases separated the two germline ends. The CDR3 sequence is 15 residues long. CDR3 protein: CASSPSSLAKNIQYF. CDR3 in DNA: TGTGCCAGCAGCCCATCTAGTCTAGCCAAAAACATTCAGTACTTC.

The V call is TRBV2, the J call TRBJ2-1, with D maybe TRBD2 (6 bases). Between the trimmed V and J ends, which lost 4 bases and 0 bases, there was a span of 13 bases. Germline V gives CDR1 SNHLY, CDR2 FYNNEI. This CDR3 contains 16 residues. The CDR3 protein is CASSGLDASSYNEQFF. CDR3 nucleotide sequence: TGTGCCAGCAGTGGACTAGACGCTAGCTCCTACAATGAGCAGTTCTTC. Variable domain in full (rest from reference TRBV2 and TRBJ2-1): EPEVTQTPSHQVTQMGQEVILRCVPISNHLYFYWYRQILGQKVEFLVSFYNNEISEKSEIFDDQFSVERPDGSNFTLKIRSTKLEDSAMYFCASSGLDASSYNEQFFGPGTRLTVL.

This clone occurred a few times. The chain carries TRBV7-3 and TRBJ1-1, with D possibly matching TRBD1 (6 bases). The germline V and J ends were trimmed by 5 bases and 5 bases, with 12 bases remaining between them. The germline V gene has CDR1 SGHTA and CDR2 FQGTGA. This CDR3 is 13 amino acids long. The CDR3 coding sequence is TGTGCCAGCAGCCCGGGACAAGCGACTGAAGCTTTCTTT. Translating it yields CASSPGQATEAFF.

The CDR3 region is CASSYGRSRQGLGNTIYF. The CDR3 bases are TGTGCCAGCAGCTACGGGAGAAGTCGACAGGGTCTCGGAAACACCATATATTTT. The genes are TRBV11-2 and TRBJ1-3, with TRBD1 identical over 7 bases. After removal of 4 bases from V and 4 bases from J, the junction contained 16 bases not matched to a gene. Germline CDR1 is SGHAT and CDR2 is FQNNGV. This CDR3 has 18 residues. The whole variable domain, filled in from reference TRBV11-2 and TRBJ1-3, reads EAGVAQSPRYKIIEKRQSVAFWCNPISGHATLYWYQQILGQGPKLLIQFQNNGVVDDSQLPKDRFSAERLKGVDSTLKIQPAKLEDSAVYLCASSYGRSRQGLGNTIYFGEGSWLTVV.

This chain uses TRBV9 with TRBJ2-7; tentatively, D is TRBD1 or TRBD2 (5 bases each). In germline, CDR1 is SGDLS, CDR2 YYNGEE. The CDR3 covers 15 residues. V was cut by 0 bases and J by 4 bases, with 14 bases left in between. The CDR3: CASSVEDRDGYEQYF. The CDR3, as DNA: TGTGCCAGCAGCGTAGAGGACCGGGACGGATACGAGCAGTACTTC.

Remarks on this clone: Other DNA sequences in the sample encode the same CDR3. The chain is built from TRBV7-9 and TRBJ1-3; tentatively, D is TRBD1 (5 bases). This CDR3 comprises 14 residues. V lost 2 bases and J lost 1, with 6 bases in between. Germline V gene data show CDR1 as SEHNR and CDR2 as FQNEAQ (reference sequence). CDR3 nucleotides: TGTGCCAGCAGCTTATCAGGGTCTGGAAACACCATATATTTT. Translated: CASSLSGSGNTIYF.

The chain joins TRBV18 to TRBJ2-1, with D possibly being TRBD1 (6 bases). Germline-derived CDR1 and CDR2 are KGHSH and LQKENI. CDR3 length equals 16 residues. V lost 0 bases and J 5 bases, leaving 14 bases between the germline ends. CDR3 residues: CASSPPGAGIDNEQFF. The CDR3 DNA reads TGTGCCAGCTCACCACCGGGGGCAGGGATTGACAATGAGCAGTTCTTC.

V is TRBV4-1 and J is TRBJ2-7; 9 positions agree with TRBD1. Trimming removed 1 base from V and 4 bases from J; junction bases left unmatched: 17. Germline CDR1 is MGHRA and CDR2 is YSYEKL. This CDR3 has 19 amino acids. The CDR3 spells CASSQGGTGKGIRWYEQYF. DNA for the CDR3: TGCGCCAGCAGCCAAGGCGGGACAGGGAAGGGGATAAGGTGGTACGAGCAGTACTTC.

The chain links TRBV19 to TRBJ2-5; D is unclear. Trimming cost V 5 bases and J 5 bases, with 12 bases left between them. The CDR3 has 13 residues. Per the germline V gene, CDR1 is LNHDA and CDR2 is SQIVND (reference sequence). CDR3 nucleotides: TGTGCCAGTAGTCCCCCCCGACGGGAGACCCAGTACTTC. It specifies CASSPPRRETQYF.

The rearrangement uses TRBV5-1 and TRBJ2-1; D perhaps matches TRBD2 (5 bases). This CDR3 has 13 residues. From germline, CDR1 is SGHRS and CDR2 YFSETQ. With 6 bases removed from V and 7 bases from J, the gap between germline ends came to 14 bases. CDR3 nucleotides: TGCGCCAGCATGACGGGAAACGTGAATGAGCAGTTCTTC. Amino acid sequence: CASMTGNVNEQFF.

The chain is built from TRBV11-3 and TRBJ2-1; D perhaps matches TRBD2 (5 bases). Germline values: CDR1 SGHNT, CDR2 YENEEA. Trimming cost V 5 bases and J 0 bases, with 14 bases left between them. This CDR3 contains 16 residues. The CDR3, as DNA: TGTGCCAGCAGCCCCCGTGGGAGAGGCTCCTACAATGAGCAGTTCTTC. Residues: CASSPRGRGSYNEQFF.

The gene calls are TRBV5-4 and TRBJ1-3; D gene ambiguous. In germline, CDR1 is SGHNT, CDR2 YYREEE (reference sequence). This CDR3 has 15 amino acids. The ends were cut back, 4 bases at V and 5 bases at J, with 16 bases in the middle. CDR3: CASSLGGGSRNTIYF. CDR3 sequence (DNA): TGTGCCAGCAGCCTCGGTGGAGGGAGTAGAAACACCATATATTTT.

The V call is TRBV10-3, the J call TRBJ2-1; 10 bases align to TRBD2. The CDR3 extends over 15 amino acids. J was trimmed by 9 bases and V by 2 bases; bases with no gene match: 7. Germline V lookup: CDR1 ENHRY, CDR2 SYGVKD. This chain's CDR3 is CAISEGLAGVGEQFF. CDR3 nucleotide sequence: TGTGCCATCAGTGAGGGGCTAGCGGGAGTTGGTGAGCAGTTCTTC.

This sequence joins TRBV29-1 and TRBJ2-3; the match to TRBD1 covers 7 bases. Germline CDR1 reads SQVTM; CDR2 reads ANQGSEA. V shed 5 bases and J 1 base; nucleotides not matched to a gene: 15. The CDR3 extends over 17 amino acids. CDR3 sequence reads: CSVKGAMGFGGTDTQYF. For the CDR3, the DNA is TGCAGCGTTAAGGGGGCGATGGGGTTTGGTGGCACAGATACGCAGTATTTT.

V is TRBV7-9 and J is TRBJ1-2; D unresolved. CDR1 is SEHNR, CDR2 FQNEAQ, per germline (reference sequence). V lost 0 bases and J 2 bases, leaving 10 bases between the germline ends. The CDR3 loop spans 15 amino acids. In DNA form, the CDR3 reads TGTGCCAGCAGCTTAGCGCGGGATTTCAACTATGGCTACACCTTC. Its protein is CASSLARDFNYGYTF.

The J gene is TRBJ2-5, the V gene TRBV29-1, with a possible D match to TRBD1 (5 bases). The CDR3 has 13 amino acids. Germline CDR1 SQVTM, CDR2 ANQGSEA. V was clipped by 2 bases and J by 7 bases, with 14 bases between them. The DNA of the CDR3 is TGCAGCGTTGAAAGGTGGCCAACAGGGACCCAGTACTTC. This codes for CSVERWPTGTQYF.

The chain joins TRBV5-8 to TRBJ1-2, with D possibly matching TRBD1 (5 bases). The CDR3 is 14 amino acids. The germline gives CDR1 SGHTS, CDR2 YDEGEE. Trimming removed 2 bases from V and 6 bases from J, with 14 bases in between. The chain's CDR3 is CASSFERGWDGYTF. DNA of the CDR3: TGTGCCAGCAGCTTTGAAAGGGGTTGGGATGGCTACACCTTC.

V gene TRBV6-5 combines with J gene TRBJ2-5, with D unresolved. The CDR3 covers 14 residues. Trimming removed 0 bases at V and 4 bases at J, with 9 bases between. Germline V CDR1 and CDR2: MNHEY, SVGAGI. The CDR3 coding sequence is TGTGCCAGCAGTTACTCGAAATCAGGAGAGACCCAGTACTTC. Residues: CASSYSKSGETQYF.

A note on this clone: One end of the junction is discordant with germline, which a read error may explain. The chain joins TRBV28 to TRBJ1-1; no clear D gene. From germline, CDR1 is MDHEN and CDR2 SYDVKM. The CDR3 covers 12 residues. CDR3 sequence reads: CASGLAFTEAFF. CDR3 DNA: TGTGCCAGCGGTTTAGCTTTCACTGAAGCTTTCTTT. Combining the CDR3 with reference TRBV28 and TRBJ1-1 gives the whole variable domain DVKVTQSSRYLVKRTGEKVFLECVQDMDHENMFWYRQDPGLGLRLIYFSYDVKMKEKGDIPEGYSVSREKKERFSLILESASTNQTSMYLCASGLAFTEAFFGQGTRLTVV.

Concerning this clone: The same CDR3 can be traced to other DNA sequences in this sample. The J gene is TRBJ2-5, the V gene TRBV5-1; possible D gene TRBD2, 6 bases. The V and J ends lost 0 bases and 5 bases respectively, with 11 bases between them. CDR3 length: 14 amino acids. The germline V gene has CDR1 SGHRS and CDR2 YFSETQ. Written as DNA, the CDR3 is TGCGCCAGCAGCTTGGGCGGGGCCCAGGAGACCCAGTACTTC. The encoded protein is CASSLGGAQETQYF.

The J gene is TRBJ2-7, the V gene TRBV5-1, with D maybe TRBD2 (5 bases). CDR3 size: 15 residues. Germline CDR1 is SGHRS and CDR2 is YFSETQ. Trimming took 1 base from V and 2 from J, leaving 13 bases between them. The CDR3 here is CASSLSAGLPYEQYF. CDR3 bases: TGCGCCAGCAGCTTGTCGGCGGGTCTCCCCTACGAGCAGTACTTC. The whole variable domain, filled in from reference TRBV5-1 and TRBJ2-7, reads KAGVTQTPRYLIKTRGQQVTLSCSPISGHRSVSWYQQTPGQGLQFLFEYFSETQRNKGNFPGRFSGRQFSNSRSEMNVSTLELGDSALYLCASSLSAGLPYEQYFGPGTRLTVT.

V and J are TRBV5-1 and TRBJ2-2; 7 bases line up with TRBD1. Losses at the gene ends were 2 bases for V and 1 base for J; bases not matched to a gene: 2. Germline lookup yields CDR1 SGHRS and CDR2 YFSETQ. The CDR3 has 15 residues. The CDR3: CASSFGTVNTGELFF. The CDR3 DNA is TGCGCCAGCAGCTTCGGGACAGTGAACACCGGGGAGCTGTTTTTT.

The rearrangement joins TRBV2 to TRBJ2-1; perhaps TRBD1 as D (6 bases). CDR1 is SNHLY and CDR2 is FYNNEI in the germline V gene. This CDR3 is built from 15 residues. V lost 2 bases and J 8 bases, leaving 16 bases between the germline ends. This CDR3 reads CASSERQEAVDEQFF. The CDR3 coding sequence is TGTGCCAGCAGTGAAAGACAGGAAGCGGTGGATGAGCAGTTCTTC.

V is TRBV2 and J is TRBJ2-7; 8 bases match TRBD2. Germline V gene sequence: CDR1 SNHLY, CDR2 FYNNEI. The CDR3 has 15 residues. With 1 base clipped from V and 4 bases from J, the junction kept 6 bases outside the gene matches. CDR3 region: CASSEEAGGGYEQYF. In DNA form, the CDR3 reads TGTGCCAGCAGTGAAGAGGCGGGGGGCGGGTACGAGCAGTACTTC.

This chain connects TRBV2 to TRBJ1-4; D not certain. The CDR3 has 15 amino acids. Trimming removed 5 bases from V and 8 bases from J, with 18 bases in between. Germline V CDR1 and CDR2: SNHLY, FYNNEI. Written as DNA, the CDR3 is TGTGCCAGCAGTCAAAGTAGGGTGTTTGAGGAAAAACTGTTTTTT. This encodes CASSQSRVFEEKLFF.

The chain has TRBV19 and TRBJ1-5; possibly TRBD1 for D (6 bases). Germline V lookup: CDR1 LNHDA, CDR2 SQIVND (reference sequence). Trimming pared 3 bases from V and 1 base from J, leaving 19 bases between. This CDR3 comprises 18 residues. For the CDR3, the DNA is TGTGCCAGTAGTATCTATGGGGGGGCAATTCAGAGCAATCAGCCCCAGCATTTT. Translating gives CASSIYGGAIQSNQPQHF.

This chain uses TRBV5-4 with TRBJ2-5; TRBD2 matches at 7 bases. CDR3 size: 15 residues. J was trimmed by 1 base and V by 4 bases; bases with no gene match: 7. CDR1 and CDR2 from the germline V gene are SGHNT and YYREEE (reference sequence). CDR3 coding DNA: TGTGCCAGCAGCCTACCGACTAGCAGCCAAGAGACCCAGTACTTC. This sequence encodes CASSLPTSSQETQYF.

The genes are TRBV7-2 and TRBJ2-1; no firm D call. This CDR3 contains 16 residues. The V gene's germline CDR1 is SGHTA and CDR2 FQGNSA. V was trimmed by 6 bases and J by 0 bases, leaving 15 bases between them. The CDR3 DNA is TGTGCCAGCAGTCCTGGCCGGTTCAGCTCCTACAATGAGCAGTTCTTC. This encodes CASSPGRFSSYNEQFF.

V gene TRBV15 combines with J gene TRBJ2-1, with 8 positions matching TRBD1. This CDR3 is 15 amino acids long. Germline V gives CDR1 LNHNV, CDR2 YYDKDF (reference sequence). After removal of 10 bases from V and 0 bases from J, the junction contained 8 bases not matched to a gene. Here the CDR3 reads CAISSGTGSYNEQFF. The DNA for the CDR3 is TGTGCCATTTCTTCCGGGACAGGCTCCTACAATGAGCAGTTCTTC.

This chain connects TRBV18 to TRBJ2-2; D uncertain. The CDR3 has 15 amino acids. From germline, CDR1 is KGHSH and CDR2 LQKENI. Trimming shortened V by 1 base and J by 2 bases, and 8 bases separated the two germline ends. CDR3 DNA: TGTGCCAGCTCACCACAACGAAGTAACACCGGGGAGCTGTTTTTT. Encoded protein: CASSPQRSNTGELFF.

The CDR3 loop reads CASSPRGVYQETQYF. CDR3 DNA: TGCGCCAGCAGCCCCAGAGGAGTGTACCAAGAGACCCAGTACTTC. The V gene is TRBV4-1, the J gene TRBJ2-5; D call uncertain. The CDR3 has 15 residues. Trimming cost V 4 bases and J 0 bases, with 12 bases left between them. CDR1 and CDR2 from the germline V gene are MGHRA and YSYEKL.